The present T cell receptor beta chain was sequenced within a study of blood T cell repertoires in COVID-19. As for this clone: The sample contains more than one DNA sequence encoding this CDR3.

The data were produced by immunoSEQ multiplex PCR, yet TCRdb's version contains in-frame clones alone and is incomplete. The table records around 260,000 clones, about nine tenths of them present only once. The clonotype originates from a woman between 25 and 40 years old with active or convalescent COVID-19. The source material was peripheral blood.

The CDR3: CASGRGDQPQHF. The CDR3 DNA follows: TGTGCCAGCGGGCGGGGAGATCAGCCCCAGCATTTT. The chain recombines TRBV6-5 with TRBJ1-5; the D is unclear. V lost 8 bases and J 5 bases, leaving 10 bases between the germline ends. This CDR3 spans 12 amino acids. Germline V gene data show CDR1 as MNHEY and CDR2 as SVGAGI.